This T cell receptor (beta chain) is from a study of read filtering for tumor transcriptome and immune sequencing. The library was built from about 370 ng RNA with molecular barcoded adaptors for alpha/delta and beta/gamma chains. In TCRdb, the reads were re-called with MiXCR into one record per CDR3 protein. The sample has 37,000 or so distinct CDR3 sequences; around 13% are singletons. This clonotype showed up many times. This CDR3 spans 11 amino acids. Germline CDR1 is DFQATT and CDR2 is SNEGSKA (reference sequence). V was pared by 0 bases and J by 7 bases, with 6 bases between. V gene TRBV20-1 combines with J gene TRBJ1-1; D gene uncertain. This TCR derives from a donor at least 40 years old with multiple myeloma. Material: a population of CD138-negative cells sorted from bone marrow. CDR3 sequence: CSARDWGEAFF. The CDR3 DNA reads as TGCAGTGCTAGAGATTGGGGTGAAGCTTTCTTT.